The rows below give T cell receptor beta chains drawn from one sample of a study of blood T cell repertoires in COVID-19. The repertoire was sequenced with immunoSEQ multiplex PCR; TCRdb's copy has only in-frame clones and lacks some. Among about 87,000 clones listed, 80% to 90% were seen once. Sequenced material: peripheral blood. Every receptor here comes from a woman aged 80 or over with acute or convalescent COVID-19. The CDR3 runs from the conserved cysteine through the conserved F or W.

TRBV19,TRBJ2-1,CASSPRGGHYNEQFF
TRBV30,TRBJ1-5,CAWSPGQGVGNQPQHF
TRBV3-1/TRBV3-2,TRBJ1-5,CASSQDLGRGQPQHF
TRBV15,TRBJ2-4,CATSRSTSGTLPNIQYF
TRBV4-2,TRBJ2-1,CASSQDKDRGVEDEQFF
TRBV7-8,TRBJ2-1,CASSVTSLEEVRRTNEQFF
TRBV3-1/TRBV3-2,TRBJ1-5,CASSQTESNQPQHF
TRBV5-1,TRBJ2-7,CASSPGREVVYEQYF
TRBV7-8,TRBJ1-5,CASSPRVQPQHF
TRBV19,TRBJ1-5,CASSIVGMGRREQPQHF
TRBV3-1/TRBV3-2,TRBJ1-2,CASSQTSDYGYTF
TRBV19,TRBJ2-2,CASSIDVITPGELFF
TRBV29-1,TRBJ2-6,CSVDSGANVLTF
TRBV15,TRBJ1-3,CATSRGVGGRVNTIYF
TRBV7-9,TRBJ1-1,CASSSTAATEAFF
TRBV13,TRBJ2-7,CASSLGGQGPREQYF
TRBV27,TRBJ1-5,CASSSTQGNQPQHF
TRBV27,TRBJ2-1,CASSTHRGGSYNEQFF
TRBV5-8,TRBJ2-7,CASSFGTDRYEQYF
TRBV2,TRBJ2-5,CASSEGYLSGGEGETQYF
TRBV30,TRBJ1-1,CAWSVTFRGRDTEAFF
TRBV12-1,TRBJ1-3,CASSSLDRSPGNTIYF
TRBV7-2,TRBJ2-3,CASSPTGGSTDTQYF
TRBV13,TRBJ1-6,CASSRGRSPLHF
TRBV7-9,TRBJ1-2,CASSPRRGYGYTF
TRBV9,TRBJ1-6,CASRAGTLTNSPLHF
TRBV10-3,TRBJ1-1,CAQGGGRAEAFF
TRBV19,TRBJ2-5,CASSLGTGGVFRQETQYF
TRBV7-8,TRBJ2-6,CASSAGTISGANVLTF
TRBV14,TRBJ1-2,CASSHLDRGGYYGYTF
TRBV19,TRBJ1-5,CASSPGGSGNQPQHF
TRBV9,TRBJ2-3,CASSVVSTDTQYF
TRBV19,TRBJ1-2,CASSRVLDYGYTF
TRBV27,TRBJ2-3,CASSLRLTPPDTQYF
TRBV2,TRBJ1-2,CASKMGSYGYTF
TRBV7-2,TRBJ2-2,CATQPGRNTGELFF
TRBV7-2,TRBJ2-7,CASSPSSYEQYF
TRBV30,TRBJ2-1,CACPGTGAYNEQFF
TRBV3-1/TRBV3-2,TRBJ1-3,CASSQGTGSGNTIYF
TRBV14,TRBJ1-2,CASSPPTYRGGNGYTF
TRBV6-2/TRBV6-3,TRBJ1-2,CASSYWAGLITYGYTF
TRBV20-1,TRBJ2-7,CSASRRRSSYEQYF
TRBV4-2,TRBJ1-4,CASSQPGAGATNEKLFF
TRBV20-1,TRBJ2-5,CSAIEQGETQYF
TRBV7-2,TRBJ1-2,CASSPPGTGKGYGYTF
TRBV29-1,TRBJ1-4,CSVETGGEKLFF
TRBV7-9,TRBJ2-3,CASSLANQGVGTDTQYF
TRBV6-5,TRBJ1-4,CASSYSGGFREKLFF
TRBV4-1,TRBJ1-1,CASSHATGTGDTEAFF
TRBV5-1,TRBJ2-3,CASSLGLEADTQYF
TRBV19,TRBJ2-6,CASSAGIGANVLTF
TRBV2,TRBJ2-7,CASSGEGGGIEEYF
TRBV5-5,TRBJ1-1,CASSLYQGTNTEAFF
TRBV6-5,TRBJ1-2,CASSLTGDGGYTF
TRBV10-1,TRBJ2-7,CASSASGTYEQYF
TRBV30,TRBJ1-1,CASHQREEAFF
TRBV4-1,TRBJ2-1,CASSQDGGGTISSYNEQFF